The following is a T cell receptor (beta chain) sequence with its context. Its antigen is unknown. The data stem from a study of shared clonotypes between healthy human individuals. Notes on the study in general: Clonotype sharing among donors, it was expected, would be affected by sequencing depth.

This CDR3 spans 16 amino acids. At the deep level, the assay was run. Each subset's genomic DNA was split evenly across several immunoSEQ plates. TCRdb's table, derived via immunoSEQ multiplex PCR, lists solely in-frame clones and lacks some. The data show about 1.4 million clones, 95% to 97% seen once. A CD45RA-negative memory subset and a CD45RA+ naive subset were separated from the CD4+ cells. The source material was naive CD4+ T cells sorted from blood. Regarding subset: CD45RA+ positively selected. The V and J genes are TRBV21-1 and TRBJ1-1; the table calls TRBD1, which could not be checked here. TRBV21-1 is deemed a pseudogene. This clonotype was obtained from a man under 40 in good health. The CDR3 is CASSKGPGQGPTEAFF. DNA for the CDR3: TGTGCCAGCAGCAAAGGACCGGGACAGGGTCCCACTGAAGCTTTCTTT.